The 32 T cell receptor beta chains reported below all come from one sample, sequenced in a study of blood T cell repertoires in COVID-19. TCRdb's table, derived via immunoSEQ multiplex PCR, lists solely in-frame clones and lacks some. The profile shows 200,000 to 250,000 clones, around 81% of them singletons. The sample taken for sequencing was peripheral blood. These receptors were obtained from a human donor in a cohort sampled during active COVID-19.

This clone was recorded a few times. The chain uses TRBV27 and TRBJ2-7; 12 nucleotides line up with TRBD2. With V trimmed by 6 bases and J by 4 bases, 4 bases remained unmatched. The length of the CDR3 is 14 residues. CDR1 and CDR2 (germline): MNHEY, SMNVEV (reference sequence). The DNA for the CDR3 is TGTGCCAGCAGCCGACTAGCGGGGGATTACGAGCAGTACTTC. Translation gives CASSRLAGDYEQYF.

The chain uses TRBV28 and TRBJ1-4, with D hard to call. Per the germline V gene, CDR1 is MDHEN and CDR2 is SYDVKM. Trimming shortened V by 4 bases and J by 7 bases, and 13 bases separated the two germline ends. The CDR3 has 14 residues. The CDR3 protein is CASSSSRHGEKLFF. DNA of the CDR3: TGTGCCAGCAGTTCCTCCCGACACGGTGAAAAACTGTTTTTT.

A single count supports this clone. This chain's CDR3 is CASSPSRDFQETQYF. The CDR3, as DNA: TGTGCCAGCAGCCCCTCCAGGGACTTCCAAGAGACCCAGTACTTC. V gene TRBV7-9 combines with J gene TRBJ2-5; possibly TRBD2 for D (6 bases). V was cut by 5 bases and J by 1 base, with 14 bases left in between. The germline V gene encodes CDR1 SEHNR and CDR2 FQNEAQ (reference sequence). The CDR3 is 15 residues long.

V usage is TRBV28 and J usage is TRBJ2-7, with 10 bases aligning to TRBD1. V gave up 2 bases and J gave up 2 bases; unmatched junction bases: 3. The germline V gene has CDR1 MDHEN and CDR2 SYDVKM. This CDR3 has 15 residues. The CDR3 region is CASSLRDRGAYEQYF. CDR3 nucleotide sequence: TGTGCCAGCAGTTTACGGGACAGGGGAGCCTACGAGCAGTACTTC. Supplemented by reference TRBV28 and TRBJ2-7, the full variable domain reads DVKVTQSSRYLVKRTGEKVFLECVQDMDHENMFWYRQDPGLGLRLIYFSYDVKMKEKGDIPEGYSVSREKKERFSLILESASTNQTSMYLCASSLRDRGAYEQYFGPGTRLTVT.

V is TRBV24-1 and J is TRBJ2-7; 7 positions match TRBD1. Germline V gene data show CDR1 as KGHDR and CDR2 as SFDVKD. J gave up 5 bases and V 9 bases, and 6 bases lay outside the gene matches. There are 12 residues in the CDR3. The CDR3, as DNA: TGTGCCACCCGGGACAGCTCGGACGAGCAGTACTTC. Translated: CATRDSSDEQYF.

The rearrangement links TRBV6-2 or TRBV6-3 to TRBJ1-5; TRBD1 agrees at 8 bases. CDR1 is MNHEY, CDR2 SVGEGT, per germline. This CDR3 is built from 16 residues. V shed 6 bases and J 0 bases; nucleotides not matched to a gene: 7. This chain's CDR3 is CASSPDRDYSNQPQHF. The DNA of the CDR3 is TGTGCCAGCAGCCCGGACAGGGACTATAGCAATCAGCCCCAGCATTTT.

The CDR3 sequence: CASSLGGTSIDNEQFF. DNA of the CDR3: TGCGCCAGCAGCTTGGGGGGGACTAGCATCGACAATGAGCAGTTCTTC. The chain has TRBV5-1 and TRBJ2-1; 9 bases map to TRBD2. The CDR3 runs to 16 residues. CDR1 and CDR2 from the germline V gene are SGHRS and YFSETQ. The V gene end was trimmed by 0 bases and the J gene end by 5 bases; junction bases not matched to a gene: 6. The variable domain in full, with the rest retrieved from reference TRBV5-1 and TRBJ2-1, is KAGVTQTPRYLIKTRGQQVTLSCSPISGHRSVSWYQQTPGQGLQFLFEYFSETQRNKGNFPGRFSGRQFSNSRSEMNVSTLELGDSALYLCASSLGGTSIDNEQFFGPGTRLTVL.

The CDR3 spells CASRPGHGLNYGYTF. The CDR3 DNA follows: TGTGCCAGCAGGCCCGGACACGGACTAAACTATGGCTACACCTTC. The V call is TRBV6-4, the J call TRBJ1-2; possibly TRBD1 for D (5 bases). V gave up 6 bases and J gave up 2 bases, with 16 bases separating them. Germline V lookup: CDR1 MRHNA, CDR2 SNTAGT. This CDR3 region has 15 residues.

The chain carries TRBV5-6 and TRBJ1-3; TRBD1 might be the D (5 bases). V lost 0 bases to trimming and J lost 1 base, with 11 bases between them. Per germline, CDR1 SGHDT and CDR2 YYEEEE. The CDR3 length is 16 residues. CDR3 protein: CASSLGWGLSGNTIYF. The CDR3, as DNA: TGTGCCAGCAGCTTGGGGTGGGGACTTTCTGGAAACACCATATATTTT.

The chain couples TRBV28 to TRBJ1-5, with D unresolved. CDR1 MDHEN and CDR2 SYDVKM come from the germline V gene. This CDR3 region has 13 residues. The germline V and J ends were trimmed by 5 bases and 10 bases, with 15 bases remaining between them. The CDR3 DNA sequence: TGTGCCAGCAGTCCTTTTGGTTCGGGACCCCAGCATTTT. It translates to CASSPFGSGPQHF.

The chain has TRBV5-6 and TRBJ1-4; 10 bases are a match to TRBD1. Trimming at V came to 2 bases and at J to 6 bases, leaving 4 bases not matched to a gene. This CDR3 has 15 residues. CDR1 SGHDT and CDR2 YYEEEE come from the germline V gene. CDR3 in DNA: TGTGCCAGCAGCTTCCGACAGGGGGCATATGAAAAACTGTTTTTT. Translated, it gives CASSFRQGAYEKLFF.

V and J are TRBV4-2 and TRBJ2-7, with a weak D call TRBD1 (5 bases). This CDR3 contains 12 residues. Germline V gene data show CDR1 as LGHNA and CDR2 as YNFKEQ. V lost 5 bases and J 4 bases, leaving 9 bases between the germline ends. The CDR3 bases are TGTGCCAGCAGCACTCCAGGGTACGAGCAGTACTTC. Its translation is CASSTPGYEQYF.

The gene calls are TRBV6-2 or TRBV6-3 and TRBJ2-2; D is uncertain. The CDR3 extends over 13 amino acids. Between the trimmed V and J ends, which lost 3 bases and 6 bases, there was a span of 8 bases. Looked up from germline, CDR1 is MNHEY and CDR2 is SVGEGT. The chain's CDR3 is CASSYVAAGELFF. The DNA of the CDR3 is TGTGCCAGCAGTTATGTAGCAGCCGGGGAGCTGTTTTTT.

This chain links TRBV27 with TRBJ1-1; the match to TRBD1 covers 7 bases. J was trimmed by 0 bases and V by 10 bases; bases with no gene match: 11. CDR1 is MNHEY, CDR2 SMNVEV, per germline (reference sequence). The CDR3 has 15 amino acids. In DNA form, the CDR3 reads TGTGCCAAGAAAAGGGCAGGGGGAGTGAACACTGAAGCTTTCTTT. Translating it yields CAKKRAGGVNTEAFF.

This chain joins TRBV11-2 and TRBJ1-3; no definite D call. This CDR3 spans 16 amino acids. Germline V CDR1 and CDR2: SGHAT, FQNNGV. With 1 base removed from V and 4 bases from J, the gap between germline ends came to 14 bases. CDR3 sequence reads: CASSLVNRGSGNTIYF. DNA of the CDR3: TGTGCCAGCAGCTTAGTGAACCGAGGGTCGGGAAACACCATATATTTT.

J is TRBJ2-2 and V is TRBV24-1; TRBD1 matches at 9 bases. With 2 bases clipped from V and 1 base from J, the junction kept 4 bases outside the gene matches. Germline V gene sequence: CDR1 KGHDR, CDR2 SFDVKD. This CDR3 is 17 amino acids long. CDR3 residues: CATSDWGQGVNTGELFF. The CDR3 nucleotides read TGTGCCACCAGTGATTGGGGACAGGGTGTGAACACCGGGGAGCTGTTTTTT.

Notes on this clone: Other DNA variants within this sample encode the same CDR3. V and J are TRBV7-9 and TRBJ2-7, with D unclear. Germline assignment: CDR1 SEHNR and CDR2 FQNEAQ (reference sequence). The CDR3 has 11 amino acids. V dropped 1 base and J dropped 6 bases, with 4 bases sitting between them. CDR3 in amino acids: CASSLDREQYF. CDR3 in DNA: TGTGCCAGCAGCTTAGATCGCGAGCAGTACTTC.

This clone was seen repeatedly, ten times or more. The chain couples TRBV6-5 to TRBJ2-7, with 11 positions matching TRBD1. The CDR3 covers 15 residues. The germline gives CDR1 MNHEY, CDR2 SVGAGI. V was pared by 4 bases and J by 5 bases, with 7 bases of the junction left unmatched. The CDR3 sequence: CASSSPGQGGHEQYF. In DNA, the CDR3 is TGTGCCAGCAGTTCACCGGGACAGGGGGGACACGAGCAGTACTTC.

This rearrangement joins TRBV4-3 to TRBJ2-3, with D tentatively TRBD2 (6 bases). The CDR3 length is 16 residues. Germline loops: CDR1 LGHNA, CDR2 YSLEER. Trimming shortened V by 0 bases and J by 3 bases, and 13 bases separated the two germline ends. Here the CDR3 reads CASSQEWVRGTDTQYF. CDR3 DNA: TGCGCCAGCAGCCAAGAATGGGTACGGGGGACAGATACGCAGTATTTT.

The chain carries TRBV6-2 or TRBV6-3 and TRBJ1-1, with D possibly being TRBD1 (5 bases). CDR3 length: 16 amino acids. V was clipped by 0 bases and J by 4 bases, with 15 bases between them. In germline, CDR1 is MNHEY, CDR2 SVGEGT. The CDR3 loop reads CASSYSPGRTGTEAFF. In DNA, the CDR3 is TGTGCCAGCAGTTACTCGCCAGGGCGAACGGGCACTGAAGCTTTCTTT.

V usage is TRBV4-3 and J usage is TRBJ1-2, with 7 bases that match TRBD1. CDR1 is LGHNA and CDR2 is YSLEER in the germline V gene. Trimming took 2 bases from V and 6 from J; bases not matched to a gene: 6. CDR3 size: 14 residues. This CDR3 is CASSQSTGRHGYTF. CDR3 nucleotides: TGCGCCAGCAGCCAATCGACAGGGAGGCATGGCTACACCTTC.

This clone has only one observation. V and J are TRBV27 and TRBJ2-4; no clear D gene. Trimming left V 2 bases short and J 1 base short, with 9 bases between. Germline V gene sequence: CDR1 MNHEY, CDR2 SMNVEV (reference sequence). This CDR3 is 15 amino acids long. Here the CDR3 reads CASSLGFGAKNIQYF. CDR3 nucleotide sequence: TGTGCCAGCAGTTTAGGGTTCGGGGCCAAAAACATTCAGTACTTC.

V gene TRBV7-9 combines with J gene TRBJ2-1; TRBD2 matches at 8 bases. CDR3 size: 12 residues. Germline CDR1 reads SEHNR; CDR2 reads FQNEAQ (reference sequence). V dropped 4 bases and J dropped 12; count of bases not matched to a gene: 5. The CDR3 sequence: CASSSDGRVQFF. The CDR3 nucleotides are TGTGCCAGCAGCTCTGACGGGAGGGTGCAGTTCTTC. The complete variable domain, with remaining parts taken from reference TRBV7-9 and TRBJ2-1, reads DTGVSQNPRHKITKRGQNVTFRCDPISEHNRLYWYRQTLGQGPEFLTYFQNEAQLEKSRLLSDRFSAERPKGSFSTLEIQRTEQGDSAMYLCASSSDGRVQFFGPGTRLTVL.

This clone was seen only a few times. The gene calls are TRBV7-2 and TRBJ2-5; the match to TRBD1 covers 7 bases. The germline CDR1 and CDR2 sequences are SGHTA and FQGNSA. Unmatched junction bases numbered 8, after V lost 6 bases and J lost 4 bases. The CDR3 consists of 14 residues. The CDR3 is CASRSTGAAETQYF. For the CDR3, the DNA is TGTGCCAGCAGATCTACAGGGGCAGCAGAGACCCAGTACTTC.

The chain employs TRBV10-3 and TRBJ1-3, with 9 bases aligning to TRBD1. Germline trimming cut 10 bases from V and 5 bases from J; bases unmatched to any gene: 6. The CDR3 extends over 13 amino acids. Germline CDR1 and CDR2: ENHRY and SYGVKD. The CDR3 sequence is CATEGQGRNTIYF. In DNA form, the CDR3 reads TGTGCCACGGAGGGACAGGGTAGAAACACCATATATTTT.

The CDR3 region is CAISVGPEGETQYF. CDR3 DNA sequence: TGTGCCATCAGTGTGGGCCCCGAGGGAGAGACCCAGTACTTC. V usage is TRBV10-3 and J usage is TRBJ2-5; TRBD2 is a possible D gene (5 bases). The CDR3 sequence is 14 residues long. Deletions cut 4 bases from V and 4 bases from J, with 13 bases between. Germline loops: CDR1 ENHRY, CDR2 SYGVKD.

V usage is TRBV11-3 and J usage is TRBJ2-7, with D possibly TRBD2 on 6 matching bases. Trimming took off 0 bases at V and 5 bases at J, with 11 bases between the two ends. The CDR3 is 14 amino acids. Germline loops: CDR1 SGHNT, CDR2 YENEEA. CDR3: CASSLDGGLDEQYF. The CDR3, as DNA: TGTGCCAGCAGCTTAGACGGGGGTTTGGACGAGCAGTACTTC.

The chain joins TRBV5-6 to TRBJ1-4; TRBD1 might be the D (6 bases). Trimming stripped 1 base from V and 7 bases from J, with 11 bases between. The germline gives CDR1 SGHDT, CDR2 YYEEEE. The CDR3 loop spans 14 amino acids. The CDR3, as DNA: TGTGCCAGCAGCTTGAAAAGGGGGAGTGAAAAACTGTTTTTT. Residues: CASSLKRGSEKLFF. The whole variable domain, remainder taken from reference TRBV5-6 and TRBJ1-4, is DAGVTQSPTHLIKTRGQQVTLRCSPKSGHDTVSWYQQALGQGPQFIFQYYEEEERQRGNFPDRFSGHQFPNYSSELNVNALLLGDSALYLCASSLKRGSEKLFFGSGTQLSVL.

This clone was observed a few times. The chain links TRBV4-3 to TRBJ2-5; TRBD2 matches 10 bases. This CDR3 has 16 residues. The V segment lost 2 bases and the J segment 4 bases; nucleotides outside the gene matches: 7. The V gene's germline CDR1 is LGHNA and CDR2 YSLEER. CDR3 sequence (DNA): TGCGCCAGCAGCCAAAGGCTAGCGGGGGCAGCAGAGACCCAGTACTTC. This gives the protein CASSQRLAGAAETQYF.

The chain employs TRBV28 and TRBJ1-5, with a possible D match to TRBD1 (5 bases). The CDR3 sequence is 17 residues long. The V and J ends lost 3 bases and 3 bases respectively, with 18 bases between them. Per the germline V gene, CDR1 is MDHEN and CDR2 is SYDVKM. The CDR3 nucleotides read TGTGCCAGCAGTTTGCAGGACACCCTATTCCCCAATCAGCCCCAGCATTTT. Protein: CASSLQDTLFPNQPQHF.

The chain uses TRBV7-2 and TRBJ2-5; 7 nucleotides align to TRBD1. V trimming: 5 bases; J trimming: 5 bases; junction bases outside the gene matches: 8. This CDR3 has 14 amino acids. Germline CDR1 and CDR2: SGHTA and FQGNSA. The DNA of the CDR3 is TGTGCCAGCAGCCCTTGGACAGGCCAGGAGACCCAGTACTTC. Translating gives CASSPWTGQETQYF.

The V and J genes are TRBV5-4 and TRBJ2-7; 10 positions agree with TRBD2. Germline values: CDR1 SGHNT, CDR2 YYREEE (reference sequence). Losses at the gene ends were 0 bases for V and 9 bases for J; bases not matched to a gene: 12. This CDR3 has 16 residues. CDR3 bases: TGTGCCAGCAGCTTGGGGGAAGCGGGAGGGTCTCAAGGGCAGTACTTC. It is translated as CASSLGEAGGSQGQYF.